The 26 T cell receptor beta chains listed next were all sequenced from one sample in a study. Treg sorting used a CD4+CD25+CD127-/low gate. TCRdb processed the 5' RACE reads anew with MiXCR; each CDR3 protein has one entry. The sample gives around 44,000 distinct CDR3 sequences, less than 25% of which show up once; 4% is in the top ten. The sample was Tregs sorted from blood. These receptors were collected from a female donor with breast cancer.

The rearrangement links TRBV12-3 or TRBV12-4 to TRBJ1-1, with D unclear. This CDR3 spans 12 amino acids. Trimming shortened V by 6 bases and J by 5 bases, and 10 bases separated the two germline ends. The CDR3 DNA reads TGTGCCAGCAGCCCCCCCGCGACTGAAGCTTTCTTT. Protein product: CASSPPATEAFF.

This clonotype has ten or more counts. The chain carries TRBV29-1 and TRBJ2-7; 9 bases map to TRBD2. CDR1 is SQVTM, CDR2 ANQGSEA, per germline. V lost 7 bases and J lost 1; bases outside the gene matches: 5. The CDR3 is made up of 13 amino acids. The CDR3 bases are TGCAGCGCCGTGCGGGAGGGGTCCTACGAGCAGTACTTC. It encodes CSAVREGSYEQYF.

This clonotype was seen only a few times. The chain links TRBV27 to TRBJ2-1, with 13 bases that match TRBD2. This CDR3 has 16 amino acids. Trimming cost V 5 bases and J 4 bases; bases outside gene matches: 5. Germline V CDR1 and CDR2: MNHEY, SMNVEV (reference sequence). This CDR3 is CASSPQGLAGYNEQFF. Written as DNA, the CDR3 is TGTGCCAGCAGTCCTCAGGGACTAGCGGGGTACAATGAGCAGTTCTTC.

The chain uses TRBV4-1 and TRBJ2-1, with 8 bases fitting TRBD1. Trimming removed 1 base from V and 4 bases from J; junction bases left unmatched: 0. The CDR3 is 14 residues long. Germline-derived CDR1 and CDR2 are MGHRA and YSYEKL. CDR3: CASSQGQGYNEQFF. The CDR3 DNA reads as TGCGCCAGCAGCCAAGGACAGGGGTACAATGAGCAGTTCTTC.

The chain recombines TRBV4-1 with TRBJ2-7, with D possibly TRBD2 on 6 matching bases. The CDR3 totals 13 residues. Trimming took 4 bases from V and 3 from J, leaving 10 bases between them. Germline V gene data show CDR1 as MGHRA and CDR2 as YSYEKL. The CDR3 is CASSREVRYEQYF. The CDR3 DNA reads as TGCGCCAGCAGCCGGGAGGTACGCTACGAGCAGTACTTC.

V usage is TRBV27 and J usage is TRBJ2-1, with D unresolved. Germline V gene sequence: CDR1 MNHEY, CDR2 SMNVEV (reference sequence). With 4 bases removed from V and 1 base from J, the gap between germline ends came to 14 bases. The CDR3 runs to 16 residues. CDR3 nucleotide sequence: TGTGCCAGCAGTTCATCGGTCGGTCTATCCTACAATGAGCAGTTCTTC. Translated: CASSSSVGLSYNEQFF.

This clonotype has a count of ten or more. The gene calls are TRBV6-1 and TRBJ2-3; 11 bases are shared with TRBD1. CDR3 size: 14 residues. Germline trimming cut 5 bases from V and 6 bases from J; bases unmatched to any gene: 4. Germline CDR1 reads MNHNS; CDR2 reads SASEGT. In DNA form, the CDR3 reads TGTGCCAGCAGTAACGGACAGGGGGCGGATACGCAGTATTTT. Protein product: CASSNGQGADTQYF.

This clonotype was counted between two and nine times. V is TRBV4-1 and J is TRBJ1-4, with D perhaps TRBD1 (5 bases). The CDR3 length is 15 residues. V was cut by 0 bases and J by 7 bases, with 12 bases left in between. CDR1 and CDR2 (germline): MGHRA, YSYEKL. The CDR3 is CASSQDRVGGEKLFF. The CDR3 DNA follows: TGCGCCAGCAGCCAAGACAGGGTCGGTGGTGAAAAACTGTTTTTT.

This clonotype is medium-sized by share. The J gene is TRBJ1-2, the V gene TRBV12-3 or TRBV12-4; D call uncertain. Trimming took off 3 bases at V and 6 bases at J, with 17 bases between the two ends. The CDR3 is 15 amino acids. The CDR3 sequence is CASSFIPAASDGYTF. CDR3 nucleotides: TGTGCCAGCAGTTTTATTCCAGCCGCTTCTGATGGCTACACCTTC.

This clonotype was picked up a small number of times. This CDR3 is CSARDLRRGTNEKLFF. The DNA of the CDR3 is TGCAGTGCTAGAGATCTCCGTCGGGGAACTAATGAAAAACTGTTTTTT. The chain couples TRBV20-1 to TRBJ1-4; D is ambiguous. Trimming removed 0 bases from V and 1 base from J, with 12 bases in between. The CDR3 covers 16 residues. Germline CDR1 and CDR2: DFQATT and SNEGSKA (reference sequence).

This clonotype was detected once. It is likely a read error, because the conserved phenylalanine at the end of the CDR3 is missing. The chain is built from TRBV4-2 and TRBJ1-4; TRBD1 matches 9 bases. The CDR3 has 16 amino acids. The germline V gene encodes CDR1 LGHNA and CDR2 YNFKEQ. With V trimmed by 0 bases and J by 13 bases, 12 bases remained unmatched. The DNA for the CDR3 is TGTGCCAGCAGCCAAGATCGGGGACAGGGCGGGCTCGGACTGTTTCTT. Residues: CASSQDRGQGGLGLFL.

This clonotype was picked up many times. This chain joins TRBV24-1 and TRBJ2-3; no clear D. V gave up 2 bases and J gave up 6 bases, with 11 bases separating them. This CDR3 comprises 14 residues. CDR1 and CDR2 from the germline V gene are KGHDR and SFDVKD. The chain's CDR3 is CATSDWGNSDTQYF. In DNA form, the CDR3 reads TGTGCCACCAGTGATTGGGGTAACAGCGATACGCAGTATTTT.

This clonotype has ten or more counts. V is TRBV7-2 and J is TRBJ2-7, with D possibly called TRBD1 or TRBD2 (5 bases each). Deletions cut 0 bases from V and 3 bases from J, with 6 bases between. The CDR3 contains 13 residues. Germline V lookup: CDR1 SGHTA, CDR2 FQGNSA. CDR3 residues: CASSLAGDYEQYF. In DNA, the CDR3 is TGTGCCAGCAGCTTAGCGGGGGACTACGAGCAGTACTTC.

The chain combines TRBV12-3 or TRBV12-4 with TRBJ2-3; D gene ambiguous. This CDR3 has 12 amino acids. Deletions cut 6 bases from V and 7 bases from J, with 11 bases between. CDR3 in amino acids: CASSFKGNTQYF. CDR3 DNA: TGTGCCAGCAGCTTCAAGGGAAATACGCAGTATTTT.

The J gene is TRBJ2-3, the V gene TRBV12-3 or TRBV12-4, with 11 bases that match TRBD2. V lost 4 bases, J lost 2 bases, and 5 bases stayed unmatched. This CDR3 is 16 amino acids long. This CDR3 reads CASSSRTSGFTDTQYF. The DNA for the CDR3 is TGTGCCAGCAGTTCGAGGACTAGCGGGTTCACAGATACGCAGTATTTT.

The chain is built from TRBV13 and TRBJ1-6; tentative D call: TRBD1 (6 bases). This CDR3 is built from 16 residues. Trimming took 5 bases from V and 8 from J, leaving 19 bases between them. Germline CDR1 PRHDT, CDR2 FYEKMQ (reference sequence). CDR3 region: CASSPRQGGSDSPLHF. DNA of the CDR3: TGTGCCAGCAGCCCCCGTCAAGGGGGTAGTGATTCACCCCTCCACTTT.

Points on this clonotype: This could be a read error, since a much larger clone is one nucleotide away. The chain recombines TRBV7-9 with TRBJ2-3; TRBD2 might be the D (6 bases). The germline gives CDR1 SEHNR, CDR2 FQNEAQ (reference sequence). There are 13 residues in the CDR3. CDR3 sequence reads: CASRDYRTNTQYF. The CDR3 DNA sequence: TGTGCCAGCAGGGACTACCGCACAAATACGCAGTATTTT.

The chain carries TRBV28 and TRBJ2-1; D remains unclear. Between the trimmed V and J ends, which lost 4 bases and 6 bases, there was a span of 16 bases. Germline V lookup: CDR1 MDHEN, CDR2 SYDVKM. The CDR3 length is 15 residues. DNA of the CDR3: TGTGCCAGCAGTTCGCTACCTACATGGAGCAATGAGCAGTTCTTC. Translating gives CASSSLPTWSNEQFF. Combining the CDR3 with reference TRBV28 and TRBJ2-1 gives the whole variable domain DVKVTQSSRYLVKRTGEKVFLECVQDMDHENMFWYRQDPGLGLRLIYFSYDVKMKEKGDIPEGYSVSREKKERFSLILESASTNQTSMYLCASSSLPTWSNEQFFGPGTRLTVL.

This sequence joins TRBV20-1 and TRBJ2-1; D is perhaps TRBD2 (6 bases). Germline V lookup: CDR1 DFQATT, CDR2 SNEGSKA (reference sequence). The CDR3 is made up of 13 amino acids. Trimming pared 6 bases from V and 13 bases from J, leaving 22 bases between. The CDR3 coding sequence is TGCAGTGCAAGCAGGGAGGTATCCCCAAACCAGTTCTTC. As protein: CSASREVSPNQFF.

This clonotype was detected ten times or more. The CDR3 carries no conserved terminal phenylalanine or tryptophan, so it likely arises from a read error. It is unclear where the CDR3 begins or ends on the DNA, so no DNA is shown, and the CDR3 is as TCRdb lists it. The chain links TRBV5-1 to TRBJ2-7; TRBD1 was called by the table and not checked on the DNA. The CDR3 contains 10 residues when both ends are counted. Germline V CDR1 and CDR2: SGHRS, YFSETQ. CDR3 region: CASSNGQGRP.

For this clonotype: Given a much more abundant clone one base away, this may be a read error. The CDR3, as DNA: TGCGCCAGCAGCCCGGCTCCGGGTTTAAACACCGGGGAGCCGTTTTTT. It codes for CASSPAPGLNTGEPFF. The chain carries TRBV5-1 and TRBJ2-2, with D tentatively TRBD2 (5 bases). CDR1 is SGHRS, CDR2 YFSETQ, per germline. There are 16 residues in the CDR3.

The count of this clonotype is one. Just one base apart from a much larger clone, this may be a read error. The chain couples TRBV5-1 to TRBJ2-1; 9 nucleotides line up with TRBD1. There are 14 residues in the CDR3. Looked up from germline, CDR1 is SGHRS and CDR2 is YFSETQ. V lost 4 bases and J lost 5; bases outside the gene matches: 4. The DNA for the CDR3 is TGCGCCAGCAGCGAGACAGGGGGAAACAATGAGCAGTTCTTC. Protein sequence: CASSETGGNNEQFF.

This clonotype was picked up one time. The rearrangement joins TRBV7-2 to TRBJ1-2; 12 bases match TRBD1. The CDR3 covers 15 residues. V lost 6 bases and J lost 7; bases outside the gene matches: 9. Germline CDR1 reads SGHTA; CDR2 reads FQGNSA. The CDR3, as DNA: TGTGCCAGCAGTTGGCAGGGACAGGGGGCGGGTGGCTACACCTTC. Translated, it gives CASSWQGQGAGGYTF.

About this clonotype itself: One base away lies a much larger clone, so this may be a sequencing read error. The CDR3 DNA reads as TGTGCCAGCGGCCCGGCGGGGGGGGGTAGCAATCAGCCCCAGCATTTT. Protein product: CASGPAGGGSNQPQHF. V is TRBV6-5 and J is TRBJ1-5, with D tentatively TRBD1 (5 bases). The CDR3 consists of 16 residues. The germline V gene has CDR1 MNHEY and CDR2 SVGAGI. V was shortened by 8 bases and J by 0 bases, with 17 bases between the two germline ends.

This clonotype was observed a few times. The chain joins TRBV28 to TRBJ2-5; perhaps TRBD2 as D (6 bases). Trimming shortened V by 6 bases and J by 5 bases, and 13 bases separated the two germline ends. There are 13 residues in the CDR3. Germline V CDR1 and CDR2: MDHEN, SYDVKM. DNA of the CDR3: TGTGCCAGCAGCCTGATGGGGAGGGAGACCCAGTACTTC. Translation: CASSLMGRETQYF.

J is TRBJ2-1 and V is TRBV20-1, with unresolved D. CDR1 and CDR2 (germline): DFQATT, SNEGSKA (reference sequence). The CDR3 covers 14 residues. The V gene lost 5 bases and the J gene lost 0 bases, with 11 bases spanning the gap. As DNA, the CDR3 is TGCAGTGCTCGCCGAGCGAGCTCCTACAATGAGCAGTTCTTC. It yields the protein CSARRASSYNEQFF.